Listed here are 10 T cell receptor beta chains from one sample, sequenced in a study of T cells expressing NK-cell markers (dated by TCRdb to 2020 to 2022). Libraries were constructed by 5' RACE. The sequencer listed for this sample is Illumina HiSeq 2000. Each CDR3 protein sequence appears as one entry after TCRdb reprocessed the reads, and no DNA is included. This sample's listing comprises about half a million distinct CDR3 sequences. The ten largest clones add up to over 1.3% of the sample. Sequenced input: blood T cells: a sorted CD56 or NKG2C T cell subset, CD4+ or CD8+ T cells, or bulk PBMC T cells (not recorded which). These receptors were taken from a woman between 50 and 59 years old in good health. Donor details come from another sample of the same person, matched by shared clones.

The CDR3 is CASSQIAGSDTQYF. This chain joins TRBV14 and TRBJ2-3; TCRdb returns TRBD2, unconfirmable since there is no DNA. The CDR3 is 14 amino acids. Germline lookup yields CDR1 SGHDN and CDR2 FVKESK.

The J gene is TRBJ2-1, the V gene TRBV29-1; TCRdb proposes TRBD1, but this gene call is untestable without DNA. This CDR3 comprises 13 residues. Germline V gives CDR1 SQVTM, CDR2 ANQGSEA. The CDR3 loop reads CSVEGGASNEQFF.

The chain couples TRBV3-1 to TRBJ1-2; TCRdb designates TRBD1, a call that cannot be tested without DNA. The CDR3 sequence is 15 residues long. CDR1 LGHDT and CDR2 YNNKEL come from the germline V gene (reference sequence). CDR3 sequence: CASSQVPGAGYGYTF. The entire variable domain, with the rest obtained from reference TRBV3-1 and TRBJ1-2, is as follows: DTAVSQTPKYLVTQMGNDKSIKCEQNLGHDTMYWYKQDSKKFLKIMFSYNNKELIINETVPNRFSPKSPDKAHLNLHINSLELGDSAVYFCASSQVPGAGYGYTFGSGTRLTVV.

This sequence joins TRBV4-1 and TRBJ2-1; TCRdb's D call of TRBD1 is untestable without DNA. CDR1 is MGHRA and CDR2 is YSYEKL in the germline V gene. The CDR3 has 14 amino acids. The CDR3 loop reads CASSLRGYYNEQFF.

The chain links TRBV14 to TRBJ1-2; TCRdb selects TRBD1, and the lack of DNA leaves this call unchecked. This CDR3 has 15 residues. Per the germline V gene, CDR1 is SGHDN and CDR2 is FVKESK. Here the CDR3 reads CASRKLTGVGYGYTF.

V and J are TRBV12-3 or TRBV12-4 and TRBJ1-6; TCRdb's D call of TRBD1 is untestable without DNA. CDR3 size: 14 residues. This CDR3 reads CASTLTGGTSPLHF.

This chain joins TRBV5-1 and TRBJ2-1. This CDR3 has 14 amino acids. The V gene's germline CDR1 is SGHRS and CDR2 YFSETQ. CDR3 region: CASSLGGPHDEQFF.

The chain carries TRBV12-3 or TRBV12-4 and TRBJ2-1; TCRdb picks TRBD1, but there is no DNA to check that call. The CDR3 runs 14 residues. This CDR3 is CASRATGPDNEQFF.

The chain links TRBV6-2 or TRBV6-3 to TRBJ2-2; TCRdb lists TRBD2, though no DNA is available to test this call. Germline CDR1 and CDR2: MNHEY and SVGEGT. This CDR3 spans 15 amino acids. The CDR3 sequence is CASAVASLNTGELFF.

CDR3 region: CASSPRQGPTGANVLTF. The V and J genes are TRBV5-1 and TRBJ2-6; absent DNA, TCRdb's TRBD1 call cannot be checked. The germline CDR1 and CDR2 sequences are SGHRS and YFSETQ. The CDR3 extends over 17 amino acids. Supplemented by reference TRBV5-1 and TRBJ2-6, the full variable domain reads KAGVTQTPRYLIKTRGQQVTLSCSPISGHRSVSWYQQTPGQGLQFLFEYFSETQRNKGNFPGRFSGRQFSNSRSEMNVSTLELGDSALYLCASSPRQGPTGANVLTFGAGSRLTVL.